A selection of T cell receptor beta chains follows, all from one sample in a study of CXCR3-negative and CXCR3-positive naive CD8 T cells. After re-calling the 5' RACE reads, TCRdb lists one entry per CDR3 protein, DNA absent. The listing records under 150,000 distinct CDR3 sequences. The sample consisted of naive CXCR3+ CD8+ T cells from blood. Receptors were obtained from a human donor in good health. Some clones in this sample may be carry-over from other donors' samples. Each CDR3 is given with its conserved first and last residue.

>TRBJ2-2|TRBV21-1
CASSTSGQPITGELFF
>TRBJ2-1|TRBV5-5
CASSRTLGEAYNEQFF
>TRBJ2-1|TRBV7-9
CASSPIRLHEQFF
>TRBJ2-7|TRBV12-3/TRBV12-4
CASSLGQGAARYEQYF
>TRBJ2-1|TRBV24-1
CATSDLTSGRWNEQFF
>TRBJ2-7|TRBV6-5
CASGLGQGLYGEQYF
>TRBJ1-1|TRBV5-5
CASTEEGTEAFF
>TRBJ2-1|TRBV4-1
CASSPEGRNEQFF
>TRBJ1-2|TRBV5-1
CASSLESRGVYGYTF
>TRBJ2-7|TRBV7-9
CASSLGDTAYEQYF
>TRBJ2-7|TRBV5-1
CASSINRGYEQYF
>TRBJ2-2|TRBV24-1
CATRGSGDGELFF
>TRBJ2-4|TRBV7-9
CASSLSLGSQAASIQYF
>TRBJ2-3|TRBV6-5
CASSGGPGGDTQYF
>TRBJ1-2|TRBV3-1
CASSQPPGQGIGGYTF
>TRBJ2-7|TRBV29-1
CSVAGGYPYEQYF
>TRBJ1-5|TRBV7-6
CASSGGTDSNQPQHF
>TRBJ2-1|TRBV29-1
CSVKGLEGEQFF
>TRBJ2-1|TRBV10-3
CAISESRGPGEQFF
>TRBJ1-2|TRBV29-1
CSVEWAYDYGYTF
>TRBJ2-5|TRBV28
CASSLWRRLAEETQYF
>TRBJ2-7|TRBV20-1
CSARDRTDLREQYF
>TRBJ2-5|TRBV27
CASSVALADQETQYF
>TRBJ2-3|TRBV5-5
CASSLAGGLPYTQYF
>TRBJ2-1|TRBV10-3
CAIRLANEQFF
>TRBJ2-7|TRBV28
CASSLSASPTYEQYF
>TRBJ2-1|TRBV7-9
CASSKQRGFYNEQFF
>TRBJ2-1|TRBV28
CASSFWSNEQFF
>TRBJ2-7|TRBV5-1
CASSYGQGLDEQYF
>TRBJ2-7|TRBV7-3
CASSKGGSNEQYF
>TRBJ2-7|TRBV9
CASSVGGSYEQYF
>TRBJ1-6|TRBV29-1
CSVEAASPGDDRGNSPLHF